The next 6 T cell receptor beta chains were all read from a single sample in a study of control samples from healthy donors and cancer patients (dated by TCRdb to 2019 to 2021). Library generation was performed with the immunoSEQ multiplex PCR assay. TCRdb retrieved this table from immuneACCESS and kept in-frame rearrangements only. Not all clones are present; in checked studies, unresolved V genes account for under half, and no reason is known for the remainder. This sample has 85,000 to 100,000 clones in its table, and roughly 86% of those were observed once. The ten largest account for approximately 2% of the sample. Sequenced sample: blood. Receptors originate from a man aged 55 to 70 in good health.

The chain recombines TRBV7-2 with TRBJ1-2, with D unclear. The V end was cut by 1 base, the J end by 4 bases, with 13 bases between. The CDR3 covers 15 residues. Germline-derived CDR1 and CDR2 are SGHTA and FQGNSA. The DNA of the CDR3 is TGTGCCAGCAGCTTAGGAGCAGAGGGTGTCTATGGCTACACCTTC. The encoded protein is CASSLGAEGVYGYTF. The complete variable domain, with remaining parts taken from reference TRBV7-2 and TRBJ1-2, reads GAGVSQSPSNKVTEKGKDVELRCDPISGHTALYWYRQSLGQGLEFLIYFQGNSAPDKSGLPSDRFSAERTGGSVSTLTIQRTQQEDSAVYLCASSLGAEGVYGYTFGSGTRLTVV.

This rearrangement joins TRBV6-5 to TRBJ2-1; 7 positions match TRBD2. This CDR3 region has 14 residues. Germline values: CDR1 MNHEY, CDR2 SVGAGI. V was pared by 6 bases and J by 1 base, with 3 bases of the junction left unmatched. The CDR3 nucleotides are TGTGCCAGCAGAAACGGGGGGTCCTACAATGAGCAGTTCTTC. Translated, it gives CASRNGGSYNEQFF.

The chain has TRBV5-4 and TRBJ1-1, with 8 bases matching TRBD1. The CDR3 spans 17 residues. V lost 0 bases to trimming and J lost 4 bases; unmatched junction nucleotides: 11. CDR1 is SGHNT, CDR2 YYREEE, per germline (reference sequence). The CDR3 sequence is CASSLGQGARFGTEAFF. In nucleotides, the CDR3 is TGTGCCAGCAGCTTGGGGCAGGGGGCGAGGTTTGGCACTGAAGCTTTCTTT.

The chain uses TRBV5-1 and TRBJ1-2, with a weak D call TRBD1 (6 bases). Germline V gives CDR1 SGHRS, CDR2 YFSETQ. V shed 5 bases and J shed 3 bases, with 14 bases lying between them. This CDR3 region has 14 residues. The CDR3 coding sequence is TGCGCCAGCAGTAGTTCGGGGGCGCACTATGGCTACACCTTC. Protein sequence: CASSSSGAHYGYTF. Combining the CDR3 with reference TRBV5-1 and TRBJ1-2 gives the whole variable domain KAGVTQTPRYLIKTRGQQVTLSCSPISGHRSVSWYQQTPGQGLQFLFEYFSETQRNKGNFPGRFSGRQFSNSRSEMNVSTLELGDSALYLCASSSSGAHYGYTFGSGTRLTVV.

This clone was seen once. The chain joins TRBV27 to TRBJ2-3; tentative D call: TRBD2 (5 bases). The germline CDR1 and CDR2 sequences are MNHEY and SMNVEV (reference sequence). Deletions cut 2 bases from V and 0 bases from J, with 9 bases between. This CDR3 has 15 amino acids. In DNA, the CDR3 is TGTGCCAGCAGTTTAAGGAGGACTAGCACAGATACGCAGTATTTT. Protein: CASSLRRTSTDTQYF.

The chain joins TRBV28 to TRBJ2-3; unclear D gene. Trimming left V 8 bases short and J 4 bases short, with 10 bases between. The CDR3 is made up of 12 amino acids. In germline, CDR1 is MDHEN, CDR2 SYDVKM. DNA for the CDR3: TGTGCCAGCTTCCAGTGGGCAGATACGCAGTATTTT. Amino acid sequence: CASFQWADTQYF.